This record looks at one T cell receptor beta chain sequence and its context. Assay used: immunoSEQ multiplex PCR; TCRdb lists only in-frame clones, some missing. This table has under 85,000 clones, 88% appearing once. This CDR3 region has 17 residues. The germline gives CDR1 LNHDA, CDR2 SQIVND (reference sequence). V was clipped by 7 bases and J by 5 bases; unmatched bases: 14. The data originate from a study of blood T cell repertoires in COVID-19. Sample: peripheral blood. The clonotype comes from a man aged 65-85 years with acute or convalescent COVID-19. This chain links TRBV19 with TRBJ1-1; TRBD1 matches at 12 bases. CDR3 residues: CASTALLGTGGRTEAFF. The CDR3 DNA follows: TGTGCCAGTACGGCGTTGTTGGGGACAGGGGGCCGGACTGAAGCTTTCTTT. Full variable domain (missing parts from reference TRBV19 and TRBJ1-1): DGGITQSPKYLFRKEGQNVTLSCEQNLNHDAMYWYRQDPGQGLRLIYYSQIVNDFQKGDIAEGYSVSREKKESFPLTVTSAQKNPTAFYLCASTALLGTGGRTEAFFGQGTRLTVV.